The T cell receptor (beta chain) under discussion was sequenced for a study of response to subunit inactivated influenza vaccine. Points from the study as a whole: Few additional T cells are recruited per seasonal influenza vaccination, authors suggested.

Trimming stripped 0 bases from V and 4 bases from J, with 12 bases between. Germline V lookup: CDR1 DFQATT, CDR2 SNEGSKA (reference sequence). This CDR3 has 14 residues. MiXCR, applied by TCRdb to the RT-PCR reads, yields one record per CDR3 protein. The sample consists of around 160,000 distinct CDR3 sequences, roughly 11% of them appearing once. This clonotype was seen ten or more times. Its antigen is currently unknown. Material: non-naive T cells sorted from PBMCs, obtained more than 35 days after vaccination. The chain carries TRBV20-1 and TRBJ2-5; maybe TRBD2 (6 bases). The TCR was taken from a man between 50 and 59 years old who received an inactivated influenza vaccine. The CDR3 spells CSARDRLGGETQYF. The CDR3 DNA reads as TGCAGTGCTAGAGATCGTCTGGGGGGAGAGACCCAGTACTTC.